This T cell receptor (beta chain) stems from a study of T cell repertoires in cytomegalovirus infection. Across the study: The public TCR beta signatures pointed to both CMV infection and matching HLA type.

CDR3 size: 13 residues. The trim removed 1 base at V and 8 bases at J, leaving 3 bases unmatched. Per germline, CDR1 SGHVS and CDR2 FNYEAQ. This clonotype has a handful of counts. As yet, its antigen is unknown. One entry per CDR3 protein results from TCRdb running MiXCR on the reads. The data hold about 570,000 distinct CDR3 sequences, with about 39% observed a single time. The J gene is TRBJ1-2, the V gene TRBV7-6, with TRBD1 identical over 8 bases. Material: cultured PBMCs, obtained from culture after CMV antigen stimulation. The clonotype was recovered from a human donor in good health (CMV status not recorded). Some clones in this sample may be carry-over from other donors' samples. For the CDR3, the DNA is TGTGCCAGCAGCTTAGGGACAGGGCGAGGCTACACCTTC. Residues: CASSLGTGRGYTF. The whole variable domain, remainder taken from reference TRBV7-6 and TRBJ1-2, is GAGVSQSPRYKVTKRGQDVALRCDPISGHVSLYWYRQALGQGPEFLTYFNYEAQQDKSGLPNDRFSAERPEGSISTLTIQRTEQRDSAMYRCASSLGTGRGYTFGSGTRLTVV.